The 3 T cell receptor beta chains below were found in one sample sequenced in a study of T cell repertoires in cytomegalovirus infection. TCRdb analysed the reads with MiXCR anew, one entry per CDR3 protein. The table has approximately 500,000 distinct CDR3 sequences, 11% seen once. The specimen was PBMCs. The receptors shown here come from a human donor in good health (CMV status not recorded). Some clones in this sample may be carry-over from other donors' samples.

CDR3 sequence (DNA): TGTGCCAGCATGGGGGGGACAGGGGGAGGAGGCTACACCTTC. It translates to CASMGGTGGGGYTF. The V call is TRBV6-1, the J call TRBJ1-2, with TRBD1 identical over 11 bases. The germline V gene has CDR1 MNHNS and CDR2 SASEGT. Trimming at V came to 7 bases and at J to 8 bases, leaving 9 bases not matched to a gene. There are 14 residues in the CDR3.

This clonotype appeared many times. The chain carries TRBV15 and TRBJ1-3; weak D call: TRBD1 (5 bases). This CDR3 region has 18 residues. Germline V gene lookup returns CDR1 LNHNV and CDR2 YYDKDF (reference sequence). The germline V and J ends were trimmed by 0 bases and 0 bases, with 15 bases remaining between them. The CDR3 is CATSRDLGDSLSGNTIYF. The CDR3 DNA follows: TGTGCCACCAGCAGAGATCTTGGTGACAGTCTCTCTGGAAACACCATATATTTT.

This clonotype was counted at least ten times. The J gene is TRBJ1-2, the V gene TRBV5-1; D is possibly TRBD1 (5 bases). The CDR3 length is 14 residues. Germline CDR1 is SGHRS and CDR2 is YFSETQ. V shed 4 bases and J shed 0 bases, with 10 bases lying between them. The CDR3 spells CASSMDTANYGYTF. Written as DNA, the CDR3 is TGCGCCAGCAGCATGGACACGGCTAACTATGGCTACACCTTC. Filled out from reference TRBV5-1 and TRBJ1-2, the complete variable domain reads KAGVTQTPRYLIKTRGQQVTLSCSPISGHRSVSWYQQTPGQGLQFLFEYFSETQRNKGNFPGRFSGRQFSNSRSEMNVSTLELGDSALYLCASSMDTANYGYTFGSGTRLTVV.